Only a few counts were recorded for the clone carrying this T cell receptor (beta chain). The data are from a study of PD-L1 blockade in urothelial cancer. The sample's time point: peripheral blood 6 weeks after treatment start. TCRdb's table, derived via immunoSEQ multiplex PCR, lists solely in-frame clones and lacks some. The sample includes about 43,000 clones, 83% of them seen just once. Germline V CDR1 and CDR2: MDHEN, SYDVKM. The germline V and J ends were trimmed by 7 bases and 4 bases, with 15 bases remaining between them. This CDR3 has 14 residues. The clonotype originates from a man in his 60s with urothelial cancer. This sample comprised PBMCs, obtained around atezolizumab (anti-PD-L1) treatment. V and J are TRBV28 and TRBJ2-3; a possible D gene is TRBD1 (6 bases). This chain's CDR3 is CASMVIGGPDTQYF. Written as DNA, the CDR3 is TGTGCCAGCATGGTCATTGGGGGCCCAGATACGCAGTATTTT.